Following are 19 T cell receptor beta chains from one sample sequenced in a study of yellow fever vaccine responses in identical twins. In TCRdb, the RT-PCR reads were re-called with MiXCR into one record per CDR3 protein. Of fewer than 5,500 distinct CDR3 sequences in the sample, over 75% were seen once. Source: T cells from blood (PBMCs), unsorted or a sorted subset (not recorded which), taken before or after yellow fever vaccination (not recorded which). The receptors come from a woman between 18 and 30 years old who received the yellow fever vaccine.

This chain uses TRBV20-1 with TRBJ2-1; the match to TRBD2 covers 9 bases. Germline V gives CDR1 DFQATT, CDR2 SNEGSKA (reference sequence). V lost 5 bases and J lost 4; bases outside the gene matches: 9. This CDR3 contains 15 residues. CDR3: CSASTIAGAYNEQFF. CDR3 in DNA: TGCAGTGCTTCCACGATAGCGGGAGCTTACAATGAGCAGTTCTTC.

The V and J genes are TRBV5-1 and TRBJ2-1, with TRBD1 matching 7 bases. Germline V gene lookup returns CDR1 SGHRS and CDR2 YFSETQ. This CDR3 spans 15 amino acids. Trimming took 4 bases from V and 1 from J; bases not matched to a gene: 5. The CDR3 DNA is TGCGCCAGCAGCACGCAGGGGGTTTCCTACAATGAGCAGTTCTTC. Amino acids: CASSTQGVSYNEQFF.

The chain couples TRBV29-1 to TRBJ2-7, with no clear D. The germline CDR1 and CDR2 sequences are SQVTM and ANQGSEA. Trimming removed 0 bases at V and 0 bases at J, with 12 bases between. The CDR3 length is 15 residues. CDR3 loop: CSVEDSGLNSYEQYF. Here the CDR3 DNA reads TGCAGCGTTGAAGATTCAGGCCTTAACTCCTACGAGCAGTACTTC.

With regard to this clonotype: A much larger clonotype is one base distant, so this may be a read error. V gene TRBV5-1 combines with J gene TRBJ2-2; D is perhaps TRBD1 (6 bases). CDR3 size: 16 residues. Trimming removed 4 bases from V and 6 bases from J, with 19 bases in between. The germline gives CDR1 SGHRS, CDR2 YFSETQ. The chain's CDR3 is CASSPGQIEGAGELFF. CDR3 DNA sequence: TGCGCCAGCAGCCCTGGACAGATCGAGGGTGCCGGGGAGCTGTTTTTT.

This chain links TRBV12-3 or TRBV12-4 with TRBJ2-1; D unresolved. This CDR3 is built from 11 residues. V gave up 5 bases and J gave up 15 bases, with 14 bases separating them. The CDR3 bases are TGTGCCAGCAGTGTCACGGTAAATTCGTTCTTC. Its translation: CASSVTVNSFF.

CDR3 protein: CASSLVAGSSYNEQFF. DNA for the CDR3: TGTGCCAGCAGCTTAGTCGCAGGGAGCTCCTACAATGAGCAGTTCTTC. The genes are TRBV11-1 and TRBJ2-1; the D call may be TRBD1 or TRBD2 (5 bases each). The CDR3 is made up of 16 amino acids. Germline CDR1 is SGHAT and CDR2 is FQDESV (reference sequence). Trimming pared 1 base from V and 0 bases from J, leaving 10 bases between.

This clonotype was picked up one time. Written as DNA, the CDR3 is TGTGCCAGCAGTGTTGTGGGACATCAAGAGACCCAGTACTTC. Translation: CASSVVGHQETQYF. The gene calls are TRBV6-1 and TRBJ2-5, with D perhaps TRBD1 (6 bases). The CDR3 is made up of 14 amino acids. Trimming took off 4 bases at V and 2 bases at J, with 11 bases between the two ends. Germline V gives CDR1 MNHNS, CDR2 SASEGT.

The chain employs TRBV4-1 and TRBJ2-6; D is tentatively TRBD1 or TRBD2 (5 bases each). The CDR3 sequence is 16 residues long. V lost 4 bases and J 0 bases, leaving 10 bases between the germline ends. Germline assignment: CDR1 MGHRA and CDR2 YSYEKL. This CDR3 is CASSLERGSGANVLTF. CDR3 DNA sequence: TGCGCCAGCAGCCTCGAGAGGGGCTCTGGGGCCAACGTCCTGACTTTC.

This chain uses TRBV18 with TRBJ2-7, with no clear D. The CDR3 is 14 amino acids. V was clipped by 3 bases and J by 0 bases, with 9 bases between them. From germline, CDR1 is KGHSH and CDR2 LQKENI. CDR3 sequence reads: CASSPSTPSYEQYF. CDR3 DNA: TGTGCCAGCTCACCTTCAACACCCTCCTACGAGCAGTACTTC.

V and J are TRBV11-3 and TRBJ2-1; either TRBD1 or TRBD2 may supply D (5 bases each). The CDR3 spans 16 residues. Trimming took 1 base from V and 7 from J, leaving 17 bases between them. Germline lookup yields CDR1 SGHNT and CDR2 YENEEA. CDR3 region: CASSLGGQGRKNEQFF. The CDR3 nucleotides are TGTGCCAGCAGCTTAGGCGGGCAGGGAAGAAAGAATGAGCAGTTCTTC.

This clonotype was counted between two and nine times. The chain joins TRBV29-1 to TRBJ2-1; tentatively, D is TRBD1 (5 bases). Germline lookup yields CDR1 SQVTM and CDR2 ANQGSEA. V was shortened by 6 bases and J by 5 bases, with 14 bases between the two germline ends. The CDR3 is 13 residues long. The CDR3 spells CSVSLTVNNEQFF. The CDR3 DNA reads as TGCAGCGTCTCGTTGACAGTTAACAATGAGCAGTTCTTC.

The chain carries TRBV2 and TRBJ1-1, with TRBD1 as a possible D gene (6 bases). V shed 3 bases and J shed 10 bases, with 12 bases lying between them. The CDR3 loop spans 12 amino acids. CDR1 and CDR2 (germline): SNHLY, FYNNEI. The CDR3 loop is CASSDSPRGAFF. In DNA form, the CDR3 reads TGTGCCAGCAGTGACAGCCCCAGGGGAGCTTTCTTT.

This chain joins TRBV12-3 or TRBV12-4 and TRBJ1-6, with 7 positions matching TRBD1. The junction had 7 bases not matched to a gene; V was cut back by 4 bases and J by 13 bases. The CDR3 contains 13 residues. CDR3 sequence reads: CASSWDQGGPLHF. In DNA, the CDR3 is TGTGCCAGCAGTTGGGACCAGGGGGGCCCCCTCCACTTT.

V usage is TRBV11-2 and J usage is TRBJ2-7; TRBD2 agrees at 7 bases. This CDR3 has 15 amino acids. From germline, CDR1 is SGHAT and CDR2 FQNNGV. J lost 1 base, V lost 5 bases, and 8 bases had no gene match. The CDR3, as DNA: TGTGCCAGCAGCCCGGATTCTAGCGGATCCTACGAGCAGTACTTC. As protein: CASSPDSSGSYEQYF.

For the CDR3, the DNA is TGCGCCAGCAGCCAAGGACCGGGACAGGGGGCTTACGAGCAGTACTTC. It translates to CASSQGPGQGAYEQYF. This chain links TRBV4-1 with TRBJ2-7; TRBD1 matches at 12 bases. This CDR3 has 16 residues. The J segment lost 4 bases and the V segment lost 1 base, leaving 5 bases of the junction unmatched. Germline V gives CDR1 MGHRA, CDR2 YSYEKL.

The V and J genes are TRBV4-3 and TRBJ2-5; 10 bases are a match to TRBD2. Losses at the gene ends were 1 base for V and 5 bases for J; bases not matched to a gene: 13. From germline, CDR1 is LGHNA and CDR2 YSLEER. This CDR3 comprises 18 residues. The CDR3 coding sequence is TGCGCCAGCAGCCAAGTGCTGGGTCTAGCGGGAGTCGAGGAGACCCAGTACTTC. It translates to CASSQVLGLAGVEETQYF.

This clonotype has more than one count but fewer than ten. This sequence joins TRBV11-2 and TRBJ2-5, with TRBD2 matching over 8 bases. Germline trimming cut 5 bases from V and 2 bases from J; bases unmatched to any gene: 10. The CDR3 is 16 residues long. Looked up from germline, CDR1 is SGHAT and CDR2 is FQNNGV. The CDR3 bases are TGTGCCAGCAGCATACAAGCGGGAGTGAATCAAGAGACCCAGTACTTC. Residues: CASSIQAGVNQETQYF.

The DNA for the CDR3 is TGTGCCAGCAGTCCGGGACAGGGTCTGCGTCAGCCCCAGCATTTT. Translating gives CASSPGQGLRQPQHF. The V call is TRBV11-3, the J call TRBJ1-5, with 9 positions matching TRBD1. Per germline, CDR1 SGHNT and CDR2 YENEEA. The ends lost 6 bases at V and 6 bases at J; junction bases unmatched: 9. The CDR3 is 15 residues long.

The chain is built from TRBV20-1 and TRBJ2-1; 8 bases fit TRBD2. CDR3 length: 12 amino acids. Trimming removed 3 bases from V and 13 bases from J; junction bases left unmatched: 8. Germline CDR1 and CDR2: DFQATT and SNEGSKA (reference sequence). The CDR3, as DNA: TGCAGTGCTAGGGAGGTGGCGGGGGGACAGTTCTTC. It encodes CSAREVAGGQFF.